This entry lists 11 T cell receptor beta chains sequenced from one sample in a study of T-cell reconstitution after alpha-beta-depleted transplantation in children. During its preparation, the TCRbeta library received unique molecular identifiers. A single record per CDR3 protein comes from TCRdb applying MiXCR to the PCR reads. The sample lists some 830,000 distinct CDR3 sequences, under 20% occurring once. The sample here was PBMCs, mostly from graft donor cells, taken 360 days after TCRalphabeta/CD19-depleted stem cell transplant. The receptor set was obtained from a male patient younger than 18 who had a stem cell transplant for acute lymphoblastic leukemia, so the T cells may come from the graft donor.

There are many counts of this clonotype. CDR3: CASSFKTSHPNEQFF. In DNA form, the CDR3 reads TGCGCCAGCAGCTTCAAGACTAGCCACCCTAATGAGCAGTTCTTC. The gene calls are TRBV5-1 and TRBJ2-1; 7 bases line up with TRBD2. The ends lost 2 bases at V and 7 bases at J; junction bases unmatched: 9. CDR1 is SGHRS, CDR2 YFSETQ, per germline. The CDR3 is made up of 15 amino acids.

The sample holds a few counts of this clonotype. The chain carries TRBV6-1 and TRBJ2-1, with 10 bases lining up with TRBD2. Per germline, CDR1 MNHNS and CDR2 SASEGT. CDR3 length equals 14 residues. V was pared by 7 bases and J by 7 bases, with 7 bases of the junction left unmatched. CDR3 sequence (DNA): TGTGCCAGCACTGTAGCGGGAGGAAGGAATGAGCAGTTCTTC. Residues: CASTVAGGRNEQFF.

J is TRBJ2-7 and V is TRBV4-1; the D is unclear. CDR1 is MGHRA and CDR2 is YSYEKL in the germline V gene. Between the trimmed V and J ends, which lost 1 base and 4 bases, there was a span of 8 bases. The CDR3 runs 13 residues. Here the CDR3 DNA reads TGCGCCAGCAGCCAAGCTTTCGGTTACGAGCAGTACTTC. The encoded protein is CASSQAFGYEQYF.

As DNA, the CDR3 is TGTGCCAGCACCCCCCTGGGGGCCAAAAACATTCAGTACTTC. Protein: CASTPLGAKNIQYF. The V gene is TRBV12-3 or TRBV12-4, the J gene TRBJ2-4, with unresolved D. Trimming pared 7 bases from V and 1 base from J, leaving 11 bases between. This CDR3 is built from 14 residues.

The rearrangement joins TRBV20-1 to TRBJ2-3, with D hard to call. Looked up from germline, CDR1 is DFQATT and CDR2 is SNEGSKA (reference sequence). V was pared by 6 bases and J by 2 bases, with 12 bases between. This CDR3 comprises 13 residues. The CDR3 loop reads CSAPRRYTDTQYF. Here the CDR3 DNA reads TGCAGTGCCCCCCGCAGGTACACAGATACGCAGTATTTT.

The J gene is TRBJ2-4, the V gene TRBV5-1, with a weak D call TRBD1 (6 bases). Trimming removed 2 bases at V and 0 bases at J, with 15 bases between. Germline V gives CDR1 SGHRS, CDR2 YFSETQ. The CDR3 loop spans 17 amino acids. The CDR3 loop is CASSFKWTALAKNIQYF. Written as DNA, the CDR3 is TGCGCCAGCAGCTTTAAGTGGACAGCACTAGCCAAAAACATTCAGTACTTC.

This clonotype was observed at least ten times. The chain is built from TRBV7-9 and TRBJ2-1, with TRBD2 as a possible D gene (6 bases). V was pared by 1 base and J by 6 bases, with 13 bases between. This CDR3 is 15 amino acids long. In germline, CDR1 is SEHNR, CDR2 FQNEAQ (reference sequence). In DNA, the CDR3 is TGTGCCAGCAGCTTAGTCTCGACTAGTCTCAATGAGCAGTTCTTC. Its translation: CASSLVSTSLNEQFF.

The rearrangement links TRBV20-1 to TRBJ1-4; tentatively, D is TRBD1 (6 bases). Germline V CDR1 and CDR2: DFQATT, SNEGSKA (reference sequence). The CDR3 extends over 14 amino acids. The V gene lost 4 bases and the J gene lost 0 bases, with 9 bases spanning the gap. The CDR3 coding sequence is TGCAGTGCTAAGGGGGGGGCAACTAATGAAAAACTGTTTTTT. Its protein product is CSAKGGATNEKLFF.

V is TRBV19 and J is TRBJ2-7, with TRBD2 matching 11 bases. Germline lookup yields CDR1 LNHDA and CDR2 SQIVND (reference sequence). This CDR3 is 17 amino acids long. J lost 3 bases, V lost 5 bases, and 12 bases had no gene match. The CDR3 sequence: CASSYRLAGGSFYEQYF. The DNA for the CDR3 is TGTGCCAGTAGTTATCGGCTAGCGGGAGGCTCCTTCTACGAGCAGTACTTC.

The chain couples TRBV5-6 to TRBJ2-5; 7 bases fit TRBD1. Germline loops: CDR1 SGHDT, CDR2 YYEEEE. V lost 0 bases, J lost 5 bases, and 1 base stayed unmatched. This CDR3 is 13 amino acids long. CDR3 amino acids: CASSLADRETQYF. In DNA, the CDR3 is TGTGCCAGCAGCTTGGCGGACAGGGAGACCCAGTACTTC. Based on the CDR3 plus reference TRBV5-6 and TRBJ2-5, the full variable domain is DAGVTQSPTHLIKTRGQQVTLRCSPKSGHDTVSWYQQALGQGPQFIFQYYEEEERQRGNFPDRFSGHQFPNYSSELNVNALLLGDSALYLCASSLADRETQYFGPGTRLLVL.

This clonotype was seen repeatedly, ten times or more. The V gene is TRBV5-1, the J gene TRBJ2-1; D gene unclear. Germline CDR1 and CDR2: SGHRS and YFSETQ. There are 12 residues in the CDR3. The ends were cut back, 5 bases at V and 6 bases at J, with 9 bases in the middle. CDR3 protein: CASSPTGNEQFF. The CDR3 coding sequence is TGCGCCAGCAGTCCCACTGGCAATGAGCAGTTCTTC.